The 20 T cell receptor beta chains listed next were all sequenced from one sample in a study of blood T cell repertoires in COVID-19. Only in-frame clones appear in the TCRdb table, and some are missing; sequencing was by immunoSEQ multiplex PCR. The repertoire has 75,000 or so clones, around 80% of them found once; the top ten carry more than 9%. Sequencing was performed on peripheral blood. The receptors stem from a man in his sixties with acute or convalescent COVID-19.

The rearrangement joins TRBV10-3 to TRBJ2-3; TRBD2 agrees at 10 bases. The germline CDR1 and CDR2 sequences are ENHRY and SYGVKD. J gave up 4 bases and V 6 bases, and 4 bases lay outside the gene matches. CDR3 length: 14 amino acids. The CDR3 region has the DNA TGTGCCATCAGCTCCGGGACTAGCGCAGATACGCAGTATTTT. Translating gives CAISSGTSADTQYF.

This clone has more than one count but fewer than ten. This chain connects TRBV10-3 to TRBJ1-1; a weak D match, TRBD1 (5 bases). Germline loops: CDR1 ENHRY, CDR2 SYGVKD. Between the trimmed V and J ends, which lost 5 bases and 8 bases, there was a span of 12 bases. The CDR3 totals 12 residues. CDR3 bases: TGTGCCATCAGTAACGTTGGGGCGGAAGCTTTCTTT. This encodes CAISNVGAEAFF.

This chain links TRBV6-2 or TRBV6-3 with TRBJ1-2; D not resolved. The CDR3 length is 13 residues. The germline V gene encodes CDR1 MNHEY and CDR2 SVGEGT. With 6 bases removed from V and 3 bases from J, the gap between germline ends came to 11 bases. CDR3 sequence reads: CASSQASDYGYTF. The CDR3 region has the DNA TGTGCCAGCAGCCAAGCATCCGACTATGGCTACACCTTC.

V is TRBV5-5 and J is TRBJ1-1; D is uncertain. Trimming removed 4 bases from V and 4 bases from J, with 8 bases in between. From germline, CDR1 is SGHKS and CDR2 YYEKEE (reference sequence). The CDR3 has 12 residues. DNA for the CDR3: TGTGCCAGCAGCGCGGTCTCCACTGAAGCTTTCTTT. Translated, it gives CASSAVSTEAFF.

This clone was recorded a few times. The J gene is TRBJ2-3, the V gene TRBV7-3; 12 positions match TRBD2. Germline CDR1 reads SGHTA; CDR2 reads FQGTGA. Losses at the gene ends were 5 bases for V and 2 bases for J; bases not matched to a gene: 5. This CDR3 is 16 amino acids long. The CDR3 DNA follows: TGTGCCAGCAGCCCCCGGACTAGCGGGGACACAGATACGCAGTATTTT. It specifies CASSPRTSGDTDTQYF.

The gene calls are TRBV6-2 or TRBV6-3 and TRBJ1-2; 7 nucleotides agree with TRBD1. The germline V gene encodes CDR1 MNHEY and CDR2 SVGEGT. The J segment lost 6 bases and the V segment lost 5 bases, leaving 6 bases of the junction unmatched. CDR3 size: 13 residues. CDR3 residues: CASSDRVDDGYTF. CDR3 coding DNA: TGTGCCAGCAGTGACAGGGTAGACGATGGCTACACCTTC.

The J gene is TRBJ2-7, the V gene TRBV2, with D maybe TRBD1 (5 bases). With 7 bases removed from V and 6 bases from J, the gap between germline ends came to 13 bases. Germline assignment: CDR1 SNHLY and CDR2 FYNNEI. The CDR3 has 12 amino acids. The CDR3 DNA sequence: TGTGCCAGCAACCGCGGACATTTCGAGCAGTACTTC. Protein: CASNRGHFEQYF. The variable domain in full, with the rest retrieved from reference TRBV2 and TRBJ2-7, is EPEVTQTPSHQVTQMGQEVILRCVPISNHLYFYWYRQILGQKVEFLVSFYNNEISEKSEIFDDQFSVERPDGSNFTLKIRSTKLEDSAMYFCASNRGHFEQYFGPGTRLTVT.

This chain connects TRBV5-8 to TRBJ2-5; possible D gene TRBD1, 5 bases. V was clipped by 3 bases and J by 4 bases, with 13 bases between them. The germline CDR1 and CDR2 sequences are SGHTS and YDEGEE. This CDR3 is 14 amino acids long. This CDR3 reads CASSWRQGRETQYF. CDR3 nucleotides: TGTGCCAGCAGCTGGCGGCAGGGAAGAGAGACCCAGTACTTC.

V is TRBV6-5 and J is TRBJ1-1, with D unresolved. The CDR3 spans 13 residues. The V end was cut by 4 bases, the J end by 11 bases, with 17 bases between. Looked up from germline, CDR1 is MNHEY and CDR2 is SVGAGI. CDR3 protein: CASSSTSRPAAFF. The DNA for the CDR3 is TGTGCCAGCAGTTCAACCTCTAGACCGGCGGCTTTCTTT.

As DNA, the CDR3 is TGTGCCAGTAGTGCTAGGCGGACAGACTCAAATTCACCCCTCCACTTT. Protein sequence: CASSARRTDSNSPLHF. The chain links TRBV19 to TRBJ1-6, with D possibly being TRBD1 (6 bases). Trimming stripped 5 bases from V and 7 bases from J, with 18 bases between. Germline CDR1 reads LNHDA; CDR2 reads SQIVND (reference sequence). The CDR3 consists of 16 residues.

The chain is built from TRBV19 and TRBJ2-1; TRBD2 matches at 15 bases. J was trimmed by 3 bases and V by 6 bases; bases with no gene match: 6. Germline V gene data show CDR1 as LNHDA and CDR2 as SQIVND (reference sequence). This CDR3 spans 17 amino acids. Written as DNA, the CDR3 is TGTGCCAGTAGAAGCGGGACTAGCGGGAGGAACTACAATGAGCAGTTCTTC. It translates to CASRSGTSGRNYNEQFF.

The rearrangement joins TRBV4-3 to TRBJ2-2; 9 bases fit TRBD2. This CDR3 spans 18 amino acids. The V and J ends lost 4 bases and 0 bases, in that order; junction bases with no gene match: 9. Germline V gene data show CDR1 as LGHNA and CDR2 as YSLEER. For the CDR3, the DNA is TGCGCCAGCAGCCTTCGTTTAGCGGGAGCGACGAACACCGGGGAGCTGTTTTTT. Translated: CASSLRLAGATNTGELFF.

The chain is built from TRBV6-5 and TRBJ1-1, with D possibly being TRBD1 (5 bases). From germline, CDR1 is MNHEY and CDR2 SVGAGI. Trimming cost V 6 bases and J 3 bases, with 17 bases left between them. This CDR3 is built from 15 residues. CDR3 protein: CASRSRRGFDTEAFF. The CDR3 DNA is TGTGCCAGCAGGTCGCGGAGGGGCTTTGACACTGAAGCTTTCTTT.

This sequence joins TRBV12-3 or TRBV12-4 and TRBJ2-5; weak D call: TRBD2 (5 bases). Trimming left V 3 bases short and J 5 bases short, with 10 bases between. The CDR3 extends over 13 amino acids. This CDR3 is CASSFHGGETQYF. The CDR3 coding sequence is TGTGCCAGCAGTTTCCACGGCGGGGAGACCCAGTACTTC.

A note on this clone: Other DNA sequences of this sample code for an identical CDR3. The chain joins TRBV11-2 to TRBJ2-5, with 10 bases identical to TRBD1. V dropped 5 bases and J dropped 5; count of bases not matched to a gene: 8. The CDR3 contains 15 residues. Germline assignment: CDR1 SGHAT and CDR2 FQNNGV. Here the CDR3 DNA reads TGTGCCAGCAGCCAAAGACGGACAGGGGGTGAGACCCAGTACTTC. It specifies CASSQRRTGGETQYF. The full variable domain, with the rest looked up from reference TRBV11-2 and TRBJ2-5, is EAGVAQSPRYKIIEKRQSVAFWCNPISGHATLYWYQQILGQGPKLLIQFQNNGVVDDSQLPKDRFSAERLKGVDSTLKIQPAKLEDSAVYLCASSQRRTGGETQYFGPGTRLLVL.

CDR3 nucleotides: TGTGCCAGCACAGGGACAGGCTATGGCTACACCTTC. This translates into CASTGTGYGYTF. The chain couples TRBV3-1 (or the pseudogene TRBV3-2) to TRBJ1-2, with 8 bases matching TRBD1. The length of the CDR3 is 12 residues. Germline values: CDR1 LGHDT, CDR2 YNNKEL (reference sequence). J lost 4 bases, V lost 7 bases, and 2 bases had no gene match.

The chain employs TRBV27 and TRBJ2-2; 8 positions match TRBD1. The length of the CDR3 is 14 residues. Per the germline V gene, CDR1 is MNHEY and CDR2 is SMNVEV (reference sequence). The V segment lost 6 bases and the J segment 6 bases; nucleotides outside the gene matches: 6. The CDR3 loop reads CASSGTGPPGELFF. Written as DNA, the CDR3 is TGTGCCAGCAGCGGGACAGGCCCACCCGGGGAGCTGTTTTTT.

V is TRBV5-1 and J is TRBJ2-5; TRBD1 is a possible D gene (6 bases). The CDR3 contains 14 residues. The V end lost 5 bases, the J end lost 4 bases, and 15 bases lay between the germline ends. Germline lookup yields CDR1 SGHRS and CDR2 YFSETQ. The CDR3 loop is CASRLGAIGETQYF. DNA for the CDR3: TGCGCCAGCAGACTGGGGGCGATAGGAGAGACCCAGTACTTC.

This clone was found once. The chain carries TRBV27 and TRBJ2-5; 15 nucleotides match TRBD2. The CDR3 length is 17 residues. The germline gives CDR1 MNHEY, CDR2 SMNVEV (reference sequence). Trimming removed 5 bases from V and 4 bases from J; junction bases left unmatched: 8. The CDR3 protein is CASSPSGTSGRRETQYF. The CDR3 nucleotides read TGTGCCAGCAGTCCTTCTGGGACTAGCGGGAGGCGAGAGACCCAGTACTTC.

This chain joins TRBV10-3 and TRBJ2-3, with 9 bases that match TRBD2. Germline V CDR1 and CDR2: ENHRY, SYGVKD. J was trimmed by 4 bases and V by 6 bases; bases with no gene match: 11. The CDR3 is made up of 16 amino acids. For the CDR3, the DNA is TGTGCCATCAGGGCCTCTGGCGGGGGGGGCCCAGATACGCAGTATTTT. Translating it yields CAIRASGGGGPDTQYF.